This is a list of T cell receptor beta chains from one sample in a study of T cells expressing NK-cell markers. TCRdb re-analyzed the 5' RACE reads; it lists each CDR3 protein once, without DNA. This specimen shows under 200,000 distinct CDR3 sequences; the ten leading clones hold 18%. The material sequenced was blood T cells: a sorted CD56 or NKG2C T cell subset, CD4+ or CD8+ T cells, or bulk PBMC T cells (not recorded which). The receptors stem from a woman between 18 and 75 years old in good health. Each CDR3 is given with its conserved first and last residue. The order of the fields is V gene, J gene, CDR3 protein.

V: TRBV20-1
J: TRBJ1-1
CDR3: CSARETDRGAFF

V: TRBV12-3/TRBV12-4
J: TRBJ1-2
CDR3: CASSLNPQTDGYTF

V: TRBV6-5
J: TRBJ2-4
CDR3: CASSYGTPAKNIQYF

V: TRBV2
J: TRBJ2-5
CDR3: CASTMIWETQYF

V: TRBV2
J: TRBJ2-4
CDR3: CASAAREPKNIQYF

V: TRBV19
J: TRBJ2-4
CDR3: CASSIAPGHLLDIQYF

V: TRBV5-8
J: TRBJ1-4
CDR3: CASSPGTGDTNEKLFF

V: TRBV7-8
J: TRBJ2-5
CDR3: CASNVGQHQETQYF

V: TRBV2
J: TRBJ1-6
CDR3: CASSAQSGSGSPLHF

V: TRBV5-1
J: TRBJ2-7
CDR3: CASSLSPRGSYEQYF

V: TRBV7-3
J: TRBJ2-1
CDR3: CASSRDRYNEQFF

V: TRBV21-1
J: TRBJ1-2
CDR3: CASSEKKRASIGGYTF

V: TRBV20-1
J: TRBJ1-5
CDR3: CSAQRGGSGQPQHF

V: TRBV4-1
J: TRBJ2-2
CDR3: CASSQGVQGGLYTGELFF

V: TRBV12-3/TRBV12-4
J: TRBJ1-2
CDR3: CASARGGGYGYTF

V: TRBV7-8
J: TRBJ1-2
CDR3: CASSLAGQPAIYGYTF

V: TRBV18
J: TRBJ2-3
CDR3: CASSPLGRAGMSTDTQYF

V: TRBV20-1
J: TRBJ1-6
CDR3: CSARSQGGRWSPLHF

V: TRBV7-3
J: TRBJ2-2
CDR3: CASSLSASGELFF

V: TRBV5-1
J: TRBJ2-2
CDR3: CASIADNTGELFF

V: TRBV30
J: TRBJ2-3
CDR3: CAWSVAGADTQYF

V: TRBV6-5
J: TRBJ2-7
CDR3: CASSYLDGPYEQYF

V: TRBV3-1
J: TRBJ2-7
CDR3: CASSRAGDYEQYF

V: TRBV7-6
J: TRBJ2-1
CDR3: CASSLTSGSTEQFF

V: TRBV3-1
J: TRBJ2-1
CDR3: CASSQVGAFSGGGNNEQFF

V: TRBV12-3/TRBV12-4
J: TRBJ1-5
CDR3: CASSRGPRGAQHF

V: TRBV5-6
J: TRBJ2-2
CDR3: CASSLAQGTNTGELFF

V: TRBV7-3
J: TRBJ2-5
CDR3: CASSSGQANQETQYF

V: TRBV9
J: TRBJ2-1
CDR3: CASSIQAGARNEQFF

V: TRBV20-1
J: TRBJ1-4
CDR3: CSARPTGLVNEKLFF

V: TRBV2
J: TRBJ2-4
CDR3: CASSEVSPTRLAKNIQYF

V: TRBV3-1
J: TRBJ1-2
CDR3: CASSPNPTGRGYTF

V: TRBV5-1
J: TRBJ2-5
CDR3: CASSLSAGYQETQYF

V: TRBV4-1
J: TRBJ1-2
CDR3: CASRRLDTAFYGYTF

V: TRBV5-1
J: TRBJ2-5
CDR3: CASSFGRGAQETQYF

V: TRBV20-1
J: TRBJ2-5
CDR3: CSARAPGETQYF

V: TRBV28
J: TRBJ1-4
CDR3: CASSFPEGGNEKLFF

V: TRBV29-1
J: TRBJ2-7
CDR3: CSVGSRGGYEQYF

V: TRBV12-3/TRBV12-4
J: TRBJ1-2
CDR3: CASSLEVLDTSNYGYTF